This entry is about one T cell receptor (beta chain). The data stem from a study of shared clonotypes between healthy human individuals. Study in general: Serving as donors were two women and three men, whose ages spanned 18 to 49. The study used three CD4 naive, three CD4 memory, two CD8 naive and one CD8 memory plate per donor.

The repertoire was sequenced with immunoSEQ multiplex PCR; TCRdb's copy has only in-frame clones and lacks some. This table holds 170,000 or so clones, 65% to 80% found once. The V gene's germline CDR1 is SGHDT and CDR2 YYEEEE. This CDR3 comprises 15 residues. The V gene end was trimmed by 4 bases and the J gene end by 9 bases; junction bases not matched to a gene: 11. The rearrangement joins TRBV5-6 to TRBJ2-3; 10 positions match TRBD1. This clonotype was obtained from a man aged 25-40 years in good health. The sequenced sample consisted of memory CD4+ T cells sorted from blood. Indicated subset: CD45RA-negative fraction. The CDR3 is CASSPGAGTGVTQYF. The CDR3 nucleotides are TGTGCCAGCAGCCCGGGGGCTGGGACAGGGGTCACGCAGTATTTT.